This T cell receptor (beta chain) was observed in a study of shared clonotypes between healthy human individuals. At least ten counts were recorded for this clone. The CDR3 contains 13 residues. The V gene's germline CDR1 is SGHTA and CDR2 FQGTGA. Trimming removed 5 bases at V and 7 bases at J, with 11 bases between. Genomic DNA from each subset was divided evenly over several immunoSEQ plates. In the study's own analysis: ImmunoSEQ yielded junction-only sequences lacking quality scores, so filtering differed. Measured with immunoSEQ multiplex PCR; TCRdb has only the in-frame clones, and not every one. V and J calls and clone size come straight from that table; D and trimming were deduced from the DNA. Of about 99,000 clones listed, around 47% are singletons.

V and J are TRBV7-3 and TRBJ2-2, with D maybe TRBD1 (5 bases). This clonotype was sampled from a middle-aged woman in good health. Some clones in this sample may be carry-over from other donors' samples. The specimen was PBMCs. CDR3 DNA sequence: TGTGCCAGCAGCCCTCAGGGAAGCGGGGAGCTGTTTTTT. It specifies CASSPQGSGELFF.